The 9 T cell receptor beta chains listed next were all sequenced from one sample in a study of post-analysis software for immune sequencing data. Study results and limitations: Among about 5 TRBV segments more frequent in patients than controls were TRBV5-6, TRBV5-1 and TRBV20-1.

These receptors have no identified antigens. cDNA libraries of TCR beta carried unique molecular identifiers. TCRdb re-called the PCR reads through MiXCR, storing one row per CDR3 protein. This table has 650,000 to 850,000 distinct CDR3 sequences, roughly half appearing once. Material for sequencing was blood. The receptor source for this set is a girl between 5 and 17 years old with multiple sclerosis.

This clonotype was observed a single time. The genes are TRBV9 and TRBJ2-3; D call uncertain. Germline CDR1 is SGDLS and CDR2 is YYNGEE. Trimming pared 4 bases from V and 2 bases from J, leaving 14 bases between. This CDR3 comprises 15 residues. In nucleotides, the CDR3 is TGTGCCAGCAGCCGGAGAGGTCTTCACACAGATACGCAGTATTTT. Residues: CASSRRGLHTDTQYF.

The chain joins TRBV7-9 to TRBJ1-5; D gene uncertain. Trimming cost V 3 bases and J 6 bases, with 15 bases left between them. CDR1 SEHNR and CDR2 FQNEAQ come from the germline V gene (reference sequence). The CDR3 totals 15 residues. CDR3 protein: CASSLDSAGFQPQHF. In nucleotides, the CDR3 is TGTGCCAGCAGCTTGGACTCGGCGGGGTTTCAGCCCCAGCATTTT.

The chain employs TRBV20-1 and TRBJ1-2; D gene ambiguous. Per germline, CDR1 DFQATT and CDR2 SNEGSKA (reference sequence). The CDR3 covers 18 residues. V lost 0 bases, J lost 4 bases, and 24 bases lay in between. CDR3 sequence reads: CSARDLWQLPYPFYGYTF. CDR3 in DNA: TGCAGTGCTAGAGATCTTTGGCAACTCCCCTACCCCTTCTATGGCTACACCTTC.

The chain links TRBV9 to TRBJ2-1; D gene unclear. Germline V gives CDR1 SGDLS, CDR2 YYNGEE. V gave up 0 bases and J gave up 7 bases, with 8 bases separating them. CDR3 length equals 13 residues. The DNA of the CDR3 is TGTGCCAGCAGCGTAGCCGGGTGGAATGAGCAGTTCTTC. Translated, it gives CASSVAGWNEQFF.

This clonotype was recorded a few times. The J gene is TRBJ2-1, the V gene TRBV12-3 or TRBV12-4; TRBD2 aligns across 9 bases. Germline trimming cut 3 bases from V and 8 bases from J; bases unmatched to any gene: 8. The CDR3 sequence is 15 residues long. The CDR3 bases are TGTGCCAGCAGTTTGGGGCAGCGGGGGGTCCATGAGCAGTTCTTC. This gives the protein CASSLGQRGVHEQFF.

This clonotype was recorded a few times. The chain couples TRBV4-1 to TRBJ2-7; the D gene is possibly TRBD2 (5 bases). The V gene lost 0 bases and the J gene lost 5 bases, with 11 bases spanning the gap. Germline V gives CDR1 MGHRA, CDR2 YSYEKL. CDR3 length: 14 residues. The CDR3 nucleotides read TGCGCCAGCAGCCAAGAAGCGGTGAACGACGAGCAGTACTTC. Translated: CASSQEAVNDEQYF.

The chain is built from TRBV5-1 and TRBJ2-7; 10 nucleotides line up with TRBD2. Germline V gene data show CDR1 as SGHRS and CDR2 as YFSETQ. The CDR3 loop spans 16 amino acids. Trimming at V came to 0 bases and at J to 7 bases, leaving 10 bases not matched to a gene. This CDR3 is CASSLERAGGVNEQYF. CDR3 DNA sequence: TGCGCCAGCAGCTTGGAACGAGCGGGGGGGGTCAATGAGCAGTACTTC.

This clonotype was seen a few times. J is TRBJ2-4 and V is TRBV20-1, with 13 nucleotides matching TRBD2. The tail of the sequence fits TRBJ2-7 better, so the J call may be wrong. The CDR3 loop spans 16 amino acids. Germline CDR1 DFQATT, CDR2 SNEGSKA (reference sequence). CDR3 region: CSATWTSGRRDYEQYF. The CDR3 region has the DNA TGCAGTGCTACCTGGACTAGCGGGAGAAGAGACTACGAGCAGTACTTC.

With respect to this clonotype: One end of the junction fails to match germline, which may point to a read error. V usage is TRBV7-7 and J usage is TRBJ2-3; 8 bases line up with TRBD2. This CDR3 contains 15 residues. Germline lookup yields CDR1 SSHAT and CDR2 FNYEAQ (reference sequence). CDR3 bases: TGTGCTAGCAGCCTTAGCGGGATGAGCACAGATACGCAGTATTTT. This translates into CASSLSGMSTDTQYF.